This passage covers 24 T cell receptor beta chains from one sample sequenced in a study of vaccination and CD4 T cells after COVID-19. Cultured CD4+ T-cell DNA underwent Oncomine TCR Beta short-read sequencing. TCRdb passed the PCR reads through MiXCR, listing each CDR3 protein once. Of approximately 12,000 distinct CDR3 sequences in the sample, roughly 30% were seen once. Their target antigens are unknown. Treatment of the sample: approximately nine-day PBMC culture with coronavirus spike peptide pools or control peptides (ViraFEST assay). Source: CD4+ T cells from blood, cultured in vitro, taken after SARS-CoV-2 vaccination. The origin of the receptors is a human donor who had recovered from COVID-19.

The chain is built from TRBV19 and TRBJ1-1, with TRBD1 matching over 7 bases. The CDR3 consists of 14 residues. CDR1 is LNHDA, CDR2 SQIVND, per germline (reference sequence). The trim removed 6 bases at V and 4 bases at J, leaving 8 bases unmatched. The CDR3 nucleotides read TGTGCCAGTAGCCCCAGGGGGTTACCCACTGAAGCTTTCTTT. This codes for CASSPRGLPTEAFF. Together with reference TRBV19 and TRBJ1-1, the CDR3 gives the full variable domain: DGGITQSPKYLFRKEGQNVTLSCEQNLNHDAMYWYRQDPGQGLRLIYYSQIVNDFQKGDIAEGYSVSREKKESFPLTVTSAQKNPTAFYLCASSPRGLPTEAFFGQGTRLTVV.

This clonotype was detected a few times. This chain links TRBV19 with TRBJ2-7; TRBD1 agrees at 9 bases. Germline assignment: CDR1 LNHDA and CDR2 SQIVND (reference sequence). Unmatched junction bases numbered 5, after V lost 5 bases and J lost 0 bases. CDR3 length: 15 amino acids. CDR3 protein: CASSHSGQGSYEQYF. The CDR3 DNA follows: TGTGCCAGTAGTCACTCGGGACAGGGCTCCTACGAGCAGTACTTC.

The CDR3 nucleotides read TGTGCCAGCAGCTTAAGGGGGGGGGCCTACAATGAGCAGTTCTTC. Its translation: CASSLRGGAYNEQFF. This chain joins TRBV7-3 and TRBJ2-1; TRBD2 matches at 7 bases. Trimming cost V 1 base and J 2 bases; bases outside gene matches: 2. The CDR3 has 15 amino acids. Germline V gene data show CDR1 as SGHTA and CDR2 as FQGTGA.

V usage is TRBV12-3 or TRBV12-4 and J usage is TRBJ2-7; no clear D. Trimming removed 2 bases from V and 2 bases from J, with 10 bases in between. This CDR3 has 14 residues. The CDR3 sequence: CASSLSRRPYEQYF. The CDR3 DNA reads as TGTGCCAGCAGTTTATCCCGGCGGCCCTACGAGCAGTACTTC.

J is TRBJ1-5 and V is TRBV6-5; D unresolved. Germline V gene data show CDR1 as MNHEY and CDR2 as SVGAGI. This CDR3 contains 15 residues. V was pared by 3 bases and J by 1 base, with 10 bases between. The CDR3 DNA reads TGTGCCAGCAGTTATCGCGCCTTCAGCAATCAGCCCCAGCATTTT. It codes for CASSYRAFSNQPQHF.

The chain links TRBV20-1 to TRBJ1-5; D unresolved. Deletions cut 4 bases from V and 5 bases from J, with 9 bases between. Germline V gives CDR1 DFQATT, CDR2 SNEGSKA (reference sequence). The CDR3 is 12 amino acids. CDR3 loop: CSANDGDQPQHF. The CDR3 bases are TGCAGTGCTAATGACGGAGATCAGCCCCAGCATTTT.

This chain joins TRBV5-1 and TRBJ2-1, with TRBD2 as a possible D gene (5 bases). CDR1 and CDR2 (germline): SGHRS, YFSETQ. The V end was cut by 0 bases, the J end by 4 bases, with 14 bases between. This CDR3 region has 16 residues. This CDR3 reads CASSLEGLAGYNEQFF. The CDR3 DNA reads as TGCGCCAGCAGCTTGGAGGGTCTAGCTGGTTACAATGAGCAGTTCTTC.

There are a few counts of this clonotype. This chain joins TRBV20-1 and TRBJ1-1; 7 nucleotides align to TRBD1. The CDR3 covers 18 residues. The V and J ends lost 6 bases and 3 bases, in that order; junction bases with no gene match: 22. Germline V CDR1 and CDR2: DFQATT, SNEGSKA (reference sequence). Here the CDR3 DNA reads TGCAGTGCGACCCCCCGGGACAGAGAATTTGGAAGTGACACTGAAGCTTTCTTT. Translated, it gives CSATPRDREFGSDTEAFF.

This clonotype occurred a few times. The rearrangement links TRBV7-9 to TRBJ1-5, with D uncertain. Trimming cost V 1 base and J 0 bases, with 10 bases left between them. Germline V CDR1 and CDR2: SEHNR, FQNEAQ (reference sequence). The CDR3 length is 16 residues. This CDR3 is CASSLGGARSNQPQHF. The CDR3 bases are TGTGCCAGCAGCTTAGGCGGCGCCCGTAGCAATCAGCCCCAGCATTTT.

The gene calls are TRBV15 and TRBJ2-3; weak D call: TRBD2 (5 bases). Trimming removed 1 base from V and 2 bases from J, with 13 bases in between. The CDR3 runs to 16 residues. Germline-derived CDR1 and CDR2 are LNHNV and YYDKDF (reference sequence). CDR3 DNA sequence: TGTGCCACCAGCAGAGGAGGGCGGAGAGACACAGATACGCAGTATTTT. Protein: CATSRGGRRDTDTQYF.

The chain recombines TRBV28 with TRBJ1-1; D is unresolved. Trimming took off 1 base at V and 3 bases at J, with 12 bases between the two ends. Germline lookup yields CDR1 MDHEN and CDR2 SYDVKM. This CDR3 has 15 amino acids. CDR3 in DNA: TGTGCCAGCAGTTTATATCGCGGCGGGGACACTGAAGCTTTCTTT. Translated, it gives CASSLYRGGDTEAFF.

Of note for this clonotype: The junction departs from germline at one end; a sequencing error may be responsible. This chain joins TRBV19 and TRBJ2-7, with 9 positions matching TRBD2. Germline V lookup: CDR1 LNHDA, CDR2 SQIVND (reference sequence). This CDR3 region has 14 residues. For the CDR3, the DNA is TGTGCCAGTAGAGGGACTAGCCGCTCCTGCGAGCAGTACTTC. Amino acid sequence: CASRGTSRSCEQYF.

A single count supports this clonotype. The chain has TRBV27 and TRBJ1-5; D uncertain. This CDR3 comprises 15 residues. Germline loops: CDR1 MNHEY, CDR2 SMNVEV (reference sequence). The V end lost 3 bases, the J end lost 1 base, and 10 bases lay between the germline ends. The CDR3 DNA follows: TGTGCCAGCAGTTTCGAGGGTTTGAGCAATCAGCCCCAGCATTTT. It yields the protein CASSFEGLSNQPQHF.

For the CDR3, the DNA is TGTGCCACCAGTGATTCGCAGAGGTCCTACGAGCAGTACTTC. Translating gives CATSDSQRSYEQYF. V is TRBV24-1 and J is TRBJ2-7, with D uncertain. The germline V gene has CDR1 KGHDR and CDR2 SFDVKD. Trimming stripped 2 bases from V and 1 base from J, with 8 bases between. The CDR3 spans 14 residues.

This clonotype has more than one count but fewer than ten. V usage is TRBV20-1 and J usage is TRBJ2-3; D is undetermined. Germline V gene data show CDR1 as DFQATT and CDR2 as SNEGSKA (reference sequence). The CDR3 is 13 residues long. Trimming took off 1 base at V and 0 bases at J, with 5 bases between the two ends. The CDR3 DNA sequence: TGCAGTGCTAGAGCGGAAAGCACAGATACGCAGTATTTT. Translated: CSARAESTDTQYF.

CDR3 protein: CASSPGGKRQPQHF. DNA for the CDR3: TGTGCCAGCAGCCCCGGAGGGAAGCGTCAGCCCCAGCATTTT. The chain links TRBV7-2 to TRBJ1-5; no reliable D call. This CDR3 has 14 amino acids. In germline, CDR1 is SGHTA, CDR2 FQGNSA. The germline V and J ends were trimmed by 5 bases and 6 bases, with 14 bases remaining between them.

The rearrangement joins TRBV20-1 to TRBJ2-5; 11 nucleotides match TRBD2. The CDR3 runs 14 residues. The germline gives CDR1 DFQATT, CDR2 SNEGSKA (reference sequence). Trimming took 6 bases from V and 4 from J; bases not matched to a gene: 7. CDR3 sequence reads: CSAERTSGLETQYF. DNA for the CDR3: TGCAGTGCAGAGAGGACTAGCGGGCTAGAGACCCAGTACTTC.

The chain has TRBV11-3 and TRBJ2-2; D unclear. Germline loops: CDR1 SGHNT, CDR2 YENEEA. The V end was cut by 0 bases, the J end by 8 bases, with 7 bases between. This CDR3 region has 13 residues. Here the CDR3 DNA reads TGTGCCAGCAGCTTAGATCGGTGGGGGGAGCTGTTTTTT. Translating it yields CASSLDRWGELFF.

The V gene is TRBV27, the J gene TRBJ1-6; D is unresolved. Trimming removed 3 bases from V and 6 bases from J, with 12 bases in between. The CDR3 spans 15 residues. Germline CDR1 MNHEY, CDR2 SMNVEV (reference sequence). The CDR3 nucleotides are TGTGCCAGCAGTTTCCAGCGGCCCCCTAATTCACCCCTCCACTTT. Residues: CASSFQRPPNSPLHF.

This clonotype was observed a few times. The V and J genes are TRBV7-2 and TRBJ2-1; possibly TRBD1 for D (5 bases). The V end lost 3 bases, the J end lost 10 bases, and 10 bases lay between the germline ends. The CDR3 totals 12 residues. Germline-derived CDR1 and CDR2 are SGHTA and FQGNSA. CDR3 bases: TGTGCCAGCAGCTTCGTAGGGGTCGAGCAGTTCTTC. Protein sequence: CASSFVGVEQFF. Complete variable domain (other parts from reference TRBV7-2 and TRBJ2-1): GAGVSQSPSNKVTEKGKDVELRCDPISGHTALYWYRQSLGQGLEFLIYFQGNSAPDKSGLPSDRFSAERTGGSVSTLTIQRTQQEDSAVYLCASSFVGVEQFFGPGTRLTVL.

The CDR3 bases are TGTGCCAGCAGTTCAACAGGGGGAAGGGATTCACCCCTCCACTTT. It specifies CASSSTGGRDSPLHF. The chain combines TRBV7-6 with TRBJ1-6; TRBD1 matches at 8 bases. V was clipped by 6 bases and J by 8 bases; unmatched bases: 9. This CDR3 comprises 15 residues. Germline assignment: CDR1 SGHVS and CDR2 FNYEAQ.

The chain carries TRBV7-9 and TRBJ1-1, with a possible D match to TRBD1 (5 bases). There are 12 residues in the CDR3. Germline assignment: CDR1 SEHNR and CDR2 FQNEAQ (reference sequence). The V and J ends lost 2 bases and 5 bases respectively, with 6 bases between them. The CDR3 sequence: CASSLRGTEAFF. The CDR3 coding sequence is TGTGCCAGCAGCTTAAGGGGTACTGAAGCTTTCTTT. Looking up the rest from reference TRBV7-9 and TRBJ1-1 gives the full variable domain: DTGVSQNPRHKITKRGQNVTFRCDPISEHNRLYWYRQTLGQGPEFLTYFQNEAQLEKSRLLSDRFSAERPKGSFSTLEIQRTEQGDSAMYLCASSLRGTEAFFGQGTRLTVV.

The V and J genes are TRBV5-6 and TRBJ2-1, with 8 nucleotides matching TRBD2. The germline CDR1 and CDR2 sequences are SGHDT and YYEEEE. J lost 8 bases, V lost 3 bases, and 19 bases had no gene match. The CDR3 is 18 residues long. This CDR3 reads CASSWGAGRAGVRDEQFF. In DNA form, the CDR3 reads TGTGCCAGCAGCTGGGGTGCGGGGCGAGCGGGAGTTCGGGATGAGCAGTTCTTC.

This clonotype was detected only a few times. V is TRBV20-1 and J is TRBJ1-2; D call uncertain. V dropped 5 bases and J dropped 8 bases, with 9 bases sitting between them. Germline CDR1 DFQATT, CDR2 SNEGSKA (reference sequence). This CDR3 is built from 10 residues. The CDR3 spells CSAGRSGYTF. The DNA for the CDR3 is TGCAGTGCTGGACGTTCAGGCTACACCTTC.